The 8 T cell receptor beta chains in this list originate from one sample, sequenced in a study of T cells after yellow fever vaccination. TCRdb fed the 5' RACE reads into MiXCR, producing one record per CDR3 protein. The top ten clones hold roughly 10% of a sample with 46,000 or so distinct CDR3 sequences, around 6.8% of them seen once. Sequencing was performed on PBMCs, either bulk or a sorted T-cell subset (CD4+, CD8+, memory, or dextramer-sorted; not recorded which), taken 45 days after the yellow fever booster vaccination. The source is a man aged 25-45 years who received the YFV17D yellow fever vaccine.

This clonotype has ten or more counts. The chain employs TRBV5-1 and TRBJ2-7; 11 nucleotides align to TRBD2. Germline-derived CDR1 and CDR2 are SGHRS and YFSETQ. The CDR3 is 15 amino acids. Unmatched junction bases numbered 10, after V lost 4 bases and J lost 7 bases. The CDR3: CASSGIAGGPVEQYF. The CDR3 DNA sequence: TGCGCCAGCAGCGGAATAGCGGGAGGGCCCGTGGAGCAGTACTTC.

This clonotype was counted between two and nine times. The chain links TRBV29-1 to TRBJ2-5, with TRBD1 matching over 7 bases. This CDR3 is built from 14 residues. Germline CDR1 reads SQVTM; CDR2 reads ANQGSEA. The V segment lost 3 bases and the J segment 5 bases; nucleotides outside the gene matches: 9. The chain's CDR3 is CSVDPRTGGETQYF. In DNA form, the CDR3 reads TGCAGCGTTGACCCTAGGACAGGCGGGGAGACCCAGTACTTC.

In its sample, this clonotype was seen a few times. The chain couples TRBV4-3 to TRBJ2-7, with TRBD2 matching over 9 bases. Unmatched junction bases numbered 11, after V lost 0 bases and J lost 2 bases. CDR3 length: 18 residues. CDR1 LGHNA and CDR2 YSLEER come from the germline V gene. The CDR3 bases are TGCGCCAGCAGCCAAGAAATGGCGGGAGGGCTTAGAACCTACGAGCAGTACTTC. Translating gives CASSQEMAGGLRTYEQYF.

This clonotype has at least ten counts. This sequence joins TRBV3-1 and TRBJ2-1, with a tentative D call TRBD1 (6 bases). Germline CDR1 reads LGHDT; CDR2 reads YNNKEL (reference sequence). Trimming removed 1 base at V and 12 bases at J, with 10 bases between. The CDR3 totals 12 residues. CDR3 sequence reads: CASSQGVRGQFF. The CDR3 DNA reads as TGTGCCAGCAGCCAAGGTGTCAGGGGGCAGTTCTTC.

This clonotype has at least ten counts. This rearrangement joins TRBV4-3 to TRBJ2-3, with D possibly TRBD2 on 5 matching bases. The CDR3 sequence is 13 residues long. The germline V gene encodes CDR1 LGHNA and CDR2 YSLEER. Trimming removed 8 bases from V and 4 bases from J, with 13 bases in between. Here the CDR3 reads CASGRGVPDTQYF. Here the CDR3 DNA reads TGCGCCAGCGGACGGGGTGTCCCAGATACGCAGTATTTT.

The J gene is TRBJ1-6, the V gene TRBV6-5; D is perhaps TRBD1 (6 bases). The CDR3 covers 15 residues. Between the trimmed V and J ends, which lost 1 base and 7 bases, there was a span of 11 bases. The V gene's germline CDR1 is MNHEY and CDR2 SVGAGI. This CDR3 is CASSYLQGSNSPLHF. The DNA of the CDR3 is TGTGCCAGCAGTTACTTACAGGGAAGCAATTCACCCCTCCACTTT.

There are a few counts of this clonotype. The gene calls are TRBV5-4 and TRBJ1-6; the D gene is possibly TRBD1 (5 bases). The CDR3 consists of 17 residues. Germline V gene sequence: CDR1 SGHNT, CDR2 YYREEE (reference sequence). V gave up 3 bases and J gave up 0 bases, with 13 bases separating them. CDR3 bases: TGTGCCAGCAGCTCCGGGACCGTGAGCTCCTATAATTCACCCCTCCACTTT. Amino acids: CASSSGTVSSYNSPLHF.

This clonotype was recorded a few times. This chain connects TRBV27 to TRBJ2-3; the D gene is possibly TRBD2 (6 bases). CDR3 length: 15 amino acids. Between the trimmed V and J ends, which lost 0 bases and 7 bases, there was a span of 14 bases. Germline V gene data show CDR1 as MNHEY and CDR2 as SMNVEV (reference sequence). CDR3 sequence: CASSLSSGGPNTQYF. DNA of the CDR3: TGTGCCAGCAGTTTATCTAGCGGAGGCCCGAATACGCAGTATTTT.